The 16 T cell receptor beta chains in this list originate from one sample, sequenced in a study of T cell changes during pregnancy in multiple sclerosis. The protocol was immunoSEQ multiplex PCR, while the TCRdb copy is restricted to in-frame clones and leaves out a portion. The sample lists around 49,000 clones, around 90% seen once, with roughly 5% in the top ten. This specimen consisted of peripheral blood, obtained after pregnancy. The receptors stem from a female donor in good health, enrolled as a control in a pregnancy study.

The rearrangement uses TRBV6-5 and TRBJ2-1; D possibly corresponds to TRBD1 (6 bases). CDR1 is MNHEY, CDR2 SVGAGI, per germline. The CDR3 length is 15 residues. Trimming removed 5 bases at V and 5 bases at J, with 16 bases between. CDR3 bases: TGTGCCAGCAGTACCACAGGGAACGGGAACAATGAGCAGTTCTTC. This sequence encodes CASSTTGNGNNEQFF.

The chain carries TRBV6-1 and TRBJ2-5, with a weak D call TRBD1 (6 bases). V was cut by 6 bases and J by 2 bases, with 13 bases left in between. Germline V gives CDR1 MNHNS, CDR2 SASEGT. This CDR3 has 14 residues. In nucleotides, the CDR3 is TGTGCCAGCAGGTATGGGACACTACAAGAGACCCAGTACTTC. It is translated as CASRYGTLQETQYF.

This chain uses TRBV4-3 with TRBJ1-6, with 7 bases that match TRBD1. Germline V gene data show CDR1 as LGHNA and CDR2 as YSLEER. V lost 3 bases, J lost 10 bases, and 9 bases stayed unmatched. The CDR3 consists of 15 residues. The CDR3 region has the DNA TGCGCCAGCAGCCAGACAGGGCTAGTGGGCTCACCCCTCCACTTT. Its protein is CASSQTGLVGSPLHF.

The chain has TRBV19 and TRBJ2-7, with 9 bases aligning to TRBD1. Germline trimming cut 4 bases from V and 2 bases from J; bases unmatched to any gene: 3. Germline V lookup: CDR1 LNHDA, CDR2 SQIVND (reference sequence). CDR3 length: 14 residues. CDR3: CASSTGTGTYEQYF. The DNA of the CDR3 is TGTGCCAGTAGTACCGGGACAGGGACCTACGAGCAGTACTTC.

Here the CDR3 reads CASKVADEQYF. The CDR3 DNA reads TGTGCCAGCAAAGTCGCGGACGAGCAGTACTTC. The V call is TRBV6-5, the J call TRBJ2-7; D is undetermined. The germline gives CDR1 MNHEY, CDR2 SVGAGI. Trimming cost V 7 bases and J 5 bases, with 9 bases left between them. CDR3 length: 11 amino acids.

The rearrangement links TRBV7-9 to TRBJ2-2, with 10 bases identical to TRBD2. This CDR3 has 15 amino acids. Trimming removed 8 bases from V and 5 bases from J; junction bases left unmatched: 8. CDR1 SEHNR and CDR2 FQNEAQ come from the germline V gene (reference sequence). CDR3 sequence: CASLFLAGETGELFF. For the CDR3, the DNA is TGTGCCAGCCTCTTCCTAGCGGGAGAGACCGGGGAGCTGTTTTTT.

This clone occurred once. The chain combines TRBV7-2 with TRBJ2-3; TRBD2 agrees at 8 bases. CDR1 SGHTA and CDR2 FQGNSA come from the germline V gene. This CDR3 spans 19 amino acids. V was clipped by 0 bases and J by 6 bases; unmatched bases: 17. The DNA of the CDR3 is TGTGCCAGCAGCTTAGCGCTTTTCGGCGTGGTAGCGGGGTGGGATACGCAGTATTTT. Translated: CASSLALFGVVAGWDTQYF.

V usage is TRBV25-1 and J usage is TRBJ1-1; perhaps TRBD1 as D (6 bases). Between the trimmed V and J ends, which lost 2 bases and 0 bases, there was a span of 7 bases. Germline CDR1 is MGHDK and CDR2 is SYGVNS. CDR3 size: 14 residues. CDR3 bases: TGTGCCAGCAGTGAAACAGGGCTGAACACTGAAGCTTTCTTT. Amino acid sequence: CASSETGLNTEAFF.

The chain has TRBV5-1 and TRBJ2-5; D may be TRBD2 (6 bases). This CDR3 contains 15 residues. Trimming cost V 1 base and J 1 base, with 11 bases left between them. Germline V gene data show CDR1 as SGHRS and CDR2 as YFSETQ. This chain's CDR3 is CASSLFVGGQETQYF. The CDR3 region has the DNA TGCGCCAGCAGCTTGTTCGTGGGGGGCCAAGAGACCCAGTACTTC.

The chain links TRBV1 to TRBJ1-1; TRBD1 was called by the table and not checked on the DNA. TRBV1 is labeled a pseudogene. The CDR3 sequence is 19 residues long. The CDR3 loop is CTSSQDFRTGEDWNTEAFF. The CDR3 DNA reads as TGCACCAGCAGCCAAGATTTCAGGACAGGGGAGGACTGGAACACTGAAGCTTTCTTT.

J is TRBJ2-1 and V is TRBV4-2, with TRBD1 matching 8 bases. Germline V gives CDR1 LGHNA, CDR2 YNFKEQ. The CDR3 extends over 15 amino acids. V gave up 2 bases and J gave up 3 bases; unmatched junction bases: 3. The CDR3 DNA is TGTGCCAGCAGCCAACGGACAGGGCTCTACAATGAGCAGTTCTTC. The encoded protein is CASSQRTGLYNEQFF.

The chain joins TRBV5-8 to TRBJ1-2; D unresolved. The CDR3 consists of 13 residues. V lost 1 base to trimming and J lost 2 bases, with 6 bases between them. Germline lookup yields CDR1 SGHTS and CDR2 YDEGEE. The CDR3 loop reads CASSLTVNYGYTF. CDR3 DNA: TGTGCCAGCAGCTTGACAGTAAACTATGGCTACACCTTC.

This chain links TRBV18 with TRBJ1-4, with 7 bases that match TRBD1. The CDR3 has 16 residues. V shed 3 bases, J shed 3 bases, and the junction held 7 bases outside the gene matches. Germline loops: CDR1 KGHSH, CDR2 LQKENI. This CDR3 reads CASSPRPGTANEKLFF. In DNA form, the CDR3 reads TGTGCCAGCTCACCTCGCCCTGGGACAGCTAATGAAAAACTGTTTTTT.

V is TRBV9 and J is TRBJ1-4; TRBD1 matches at 10 bases. Trimming took 3 bases from V and 7 from J; bases not matched to a gene: 15. This CDR3 region has 18 residues. Germline loops: CDR1 SGDLS, CDR2 YYNGEE. CDR3 residues: CASSAGGPYRDRGEKLFF. The CDR3 DNA reads as TGTGCCAGCAGCGCCGGGGGGCCTTACCGGGACAGGGGTGAAAAACTGTTTTTT.

The chain is built from TRBV4-2 and TRBJ1-1; no firm D call. V was pared by 5 bases and J by 5 bases, with 18 bases between. The CDR3 sequence is 15 residues long. In germline, CDR1 is LGHNA, CDR2 YNFKEQ. CDR3 sequence: CASSVHDQVLTEAFF. The CDR3 nucleotides are TGTGCCAGCAGCGTCCATGACCAGGTGCTTACTGAAGCTTTCTTT.

The chain employs TRBV4-1 and TRBJ1-2; TRBD1 agrees at 12 bases. This CDR3 is 20 amino acids long. The V segment lost 1 base and the J segment 3 bases; nucleotides outside the gene matches: 15. Germline assignment: CDR1 MGHRA and CDR2 YSYEKL. CDR3 sequence (DNA): TGCGCCAGCAGCCAAGCCGGGAGACCGGGACAGGGGGCGCCGGACTATGGCTACACCTTC. It translates to CASSQAGRPGQGAPDYGYTF.